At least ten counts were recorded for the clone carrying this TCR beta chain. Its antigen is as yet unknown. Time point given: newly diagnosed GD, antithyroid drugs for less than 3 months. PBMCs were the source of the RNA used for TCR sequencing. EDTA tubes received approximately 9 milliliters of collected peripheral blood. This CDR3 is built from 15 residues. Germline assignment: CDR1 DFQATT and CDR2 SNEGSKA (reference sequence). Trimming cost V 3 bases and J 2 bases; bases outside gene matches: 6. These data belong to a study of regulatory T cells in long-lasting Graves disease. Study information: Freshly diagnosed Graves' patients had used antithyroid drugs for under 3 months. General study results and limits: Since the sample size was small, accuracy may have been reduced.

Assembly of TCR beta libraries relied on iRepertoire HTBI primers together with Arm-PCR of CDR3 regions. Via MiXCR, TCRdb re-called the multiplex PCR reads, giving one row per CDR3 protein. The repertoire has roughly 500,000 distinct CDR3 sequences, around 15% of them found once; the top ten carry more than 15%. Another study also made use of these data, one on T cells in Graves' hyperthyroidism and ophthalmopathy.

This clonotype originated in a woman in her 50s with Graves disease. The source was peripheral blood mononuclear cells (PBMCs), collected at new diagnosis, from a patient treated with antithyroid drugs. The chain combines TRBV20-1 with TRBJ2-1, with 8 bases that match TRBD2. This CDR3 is CSARKAGVTYNEQFF. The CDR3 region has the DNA TGCAGTGCTAGGAAAGCGGGGGTCACCTACAATGAGCAGTTCTTC.